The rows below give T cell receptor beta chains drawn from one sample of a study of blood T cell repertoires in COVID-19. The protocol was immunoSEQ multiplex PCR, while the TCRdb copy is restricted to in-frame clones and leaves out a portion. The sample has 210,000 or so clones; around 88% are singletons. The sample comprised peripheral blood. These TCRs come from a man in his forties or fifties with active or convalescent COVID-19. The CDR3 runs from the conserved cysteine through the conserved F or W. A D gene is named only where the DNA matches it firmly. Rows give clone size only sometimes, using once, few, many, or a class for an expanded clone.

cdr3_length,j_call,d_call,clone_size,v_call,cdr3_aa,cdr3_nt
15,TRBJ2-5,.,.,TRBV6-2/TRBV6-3,CASSYRGLPQGAQYF,TGTGCCAGCAGTTACAGAGGACTACCCCAGGGGGCCCAGTACTTC
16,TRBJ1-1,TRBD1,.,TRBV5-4,CASSLGTGSQNTEAFF,TGTGCCAGCAGCTTGGGGACAGGGTCCCAGAACACTGAAGCTTTCTTT
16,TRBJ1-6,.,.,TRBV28,CASSFEGESYNSPLHF,TGTGCCAGCAGTTTCGAGGGGGAGTCCTATAATTCACCCCTCCACTTT
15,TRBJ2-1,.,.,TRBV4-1,CASSQDRSFYNEQFF,TGCGCCAGCAGCCAAGATCGGTCCTTCTACAATGAGCAGTTCTTC
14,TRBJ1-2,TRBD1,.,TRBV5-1,CASSSMGQGDGYTF,TGCGCCAGCAGCTCGATGGGACAGGGGGATGGCTACACCTTC
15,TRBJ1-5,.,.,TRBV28,CASSLRGISNQPQHF,TGTGCCAGCAGTTTAAGGGGGATTAGCAATCAGCCCCAGCATTTT
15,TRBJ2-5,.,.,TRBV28,CASSVWGLAQETQYF,TGTGCCAGCAGTGTGTGGGGCTTGGCACAAGAGACCCAGTACTTC
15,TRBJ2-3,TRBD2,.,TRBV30,CAWASWAGGSDTQYF,TGTGCCTGGGCGAGTTGGGCGGGAGGGTCAGATACGCAGTATTTT
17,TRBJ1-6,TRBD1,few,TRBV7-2,CASSLGPPGTANSPLHF,TGTGCCAGCAGCTTAGGGCCCCCCGGGACAGCAAATTCACCCCTCCACTTT
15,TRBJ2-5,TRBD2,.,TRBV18,CASSPSGGNQETQYF,TGTGCCAGCTCACCATCCGGGGGGAACCAAGAGACCCAGTACTTC
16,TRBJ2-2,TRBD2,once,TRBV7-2,CASSFLRGGNTGELFF,TGTGCCAGCAGCTTCCTGCGGGGGGGGAACACCGGGGAGCTGTTTTTT
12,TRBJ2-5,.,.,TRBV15,CATSSGDRSQYF,TGTGCCACCAGCAGCGGTGACAGATCCCAGTACTTC
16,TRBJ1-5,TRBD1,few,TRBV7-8,CASSSVNRGGYQPQHF,TGTGCCAGCAGCTCGGTAAACAGGGGTGGGTATCAGCCCCAGCATTTT
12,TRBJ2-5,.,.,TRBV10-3,CAISDVRETQYF,TGTGCCATCAGTGACGTGCGAGAGACCCAGTACTTC
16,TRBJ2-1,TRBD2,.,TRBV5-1,CASSLKTSGPYNEQFF,TGCGCCAGCAGCTTGAAGACTAGCGGGCCCTACAATGAGCAGTTCTTC
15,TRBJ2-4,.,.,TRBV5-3,CARSDSGSNRGFQYF,TGTGCCAGAAGCGACTCGGGATCCAACCGCGGCTTTCAGTACTTC
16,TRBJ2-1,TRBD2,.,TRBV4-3,CASSSIRGGRYNEQFF,TGCGCCAGCAGCTCGATCCGGGGGGGCCGCTACAATGAGCAGTTCTTC
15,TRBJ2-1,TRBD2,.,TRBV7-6,CASSLVSSGIYEQFF,TGTGCCAGCAGCTTAGTCTCTAGCGGGATCTATGAGCAGTTCTTC
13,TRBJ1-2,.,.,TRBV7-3,CASSPDRNYGYTF,TGTGCCAGCAGCCCGGACAGAAACTATGGCTACACCTTC
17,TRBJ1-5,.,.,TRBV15,CATSRGGTRLGNQPQHF,TGTGCCACCAGCCGTGGGGGCACACGGTTGGGCAATCAGCCCCAGCATTTT
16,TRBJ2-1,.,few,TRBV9,CASSAATGATYNEQFF,TGTGCCAGCAGCGCAGCGACAGGCGCCACCTACAATGAGCAGTTCTTC
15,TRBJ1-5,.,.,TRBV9,CASSGGGGGNQPQHF,TGTGCCAGCAGCGGCGGGGGGGGTGGCAATCAGCCCCAGCATTTT
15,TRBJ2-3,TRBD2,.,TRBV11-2,CASSLAGGSTDTQYF,TGTGCCAGCAGCTTAGCGGGAGGGAGCACAGATACGCAGTATTTT
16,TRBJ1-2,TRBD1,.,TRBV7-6,CASSLGSGGSIYGYTF,TGTGCCAGCAGCTTAGGTTCAGGGGGTTCAATCTATGGCTACACCTTC
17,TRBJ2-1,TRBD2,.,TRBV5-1,CASSLARSSGGYNEQFF,TGCGCCAGCAGCTTGGCCAGATCTAGCGGGGGGTACAATGAGCAGTTCTTC
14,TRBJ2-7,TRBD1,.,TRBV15,CATSRPGQGDEQYF,TGTGCCACCAGCCGCCCGGGACAGGGGGACGAGCAGTACTTC
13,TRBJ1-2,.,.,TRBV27,CASSLSNSYGYTF,TGTGCCAGCAGTTTATCGAATAGCTATGGCTACACCTTC
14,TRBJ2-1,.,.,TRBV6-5,CASIGGATYNEQFF,TGTGCCAGCATAGGCGGGGCAACCTACAATGAGCAGTTCTTC
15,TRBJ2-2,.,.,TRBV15,CATSRATGLAGELFF,TGTGCCACCAGCAGAGCTACGGGACTGGCCGGGGAGCTGTTTTTT
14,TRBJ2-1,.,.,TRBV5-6,CASTTLAPYNEQFF,TGTGCCAGCACCACCTTAGCGCCCTACAATGAGCAGTTCTTC
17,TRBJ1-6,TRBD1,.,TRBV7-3,CASSLTPRGSYNSPLHF,TGTGCCAGCAGCTTAACCCCCAGGGGGTCCTATAATTCACCCCTCCACTTT
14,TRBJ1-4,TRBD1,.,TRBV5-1,CASNPTGTNEKLFF,TGCGCCAGCAACCCGACAGGGACTAATGAAAAACTGTTTTTT
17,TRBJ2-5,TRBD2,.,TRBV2,CASSGFPGLAGEGTQYF,TGTGCCAGCAGTGGATTTCCGGGGCTAGCGGGAGAGGGGACCCAGTACTTC
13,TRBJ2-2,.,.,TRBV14,CASSQDRTGELFF,TGTGCCAGCAGCCAAGATCGTACCGGGGAGCTGTTTTTT
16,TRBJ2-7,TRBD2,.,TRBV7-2,CASSLSSGRVPYEQYF,TGTGCCAGCAGCTTATCGAGCGGGAGGGTCCCCTACGAGCAGTACTTC
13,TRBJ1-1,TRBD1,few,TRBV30,CAWSADRGPEAFF,TGTGCCTGGAGTGCCGACAGGGGTCCTGAAGCTTTCTTT
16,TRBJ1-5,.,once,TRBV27,CASRSGRGNSNQPQHF,TGTGCCAGCAGGTCGGGTAGGGGAAATAGCAATCAGCCCCAGCATTTT
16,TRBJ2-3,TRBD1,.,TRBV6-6,CASSYSADRNTDTQYF,TGTGCCAGCAGTTACTCAGCGGACAGGAACACAGATACGCAGTATTTT
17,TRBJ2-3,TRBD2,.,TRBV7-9,CASSSPPGAGVADTQYF,TGTGCCAGCAGCTCCCCCCCCGGAGCGGGAGTTGCAGATACGCAGTATTTT
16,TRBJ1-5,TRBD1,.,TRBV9,CASSVEGQGGNQPQHF,TGTGCCAGCAGCGTAGAAGGACAGGGGGGCAATCAGCCCCAGCATTTT
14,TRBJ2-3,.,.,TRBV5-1,CASSGEVFTDTQYF,TGCGCCAGCAGCGGGGAGGTCTTCACAGATACGCAGTATTTT
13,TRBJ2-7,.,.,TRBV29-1,CSVEDRGSYEQYF,TGCAGCGTTGAAGATCGCGGTTCCTACGAGCAGTACTTC
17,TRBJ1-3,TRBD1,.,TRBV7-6,CASSLPPGQVSGNTIYF,TGTGCCAGCAGCTTACCACCGGGACAGGTGTCTGGAAACACCATATATTTT
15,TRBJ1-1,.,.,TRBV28,CATALGVPEHTEAFF,TGTGCCACCGCCCTAGGGGTCCCAGAGCACACTGAAGCTTTCTTT
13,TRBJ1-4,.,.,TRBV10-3,CAAGGATNEKLFF,TGTGCCGCCGGAGGGGCAACTAATGAAAAACTGTTTTTT
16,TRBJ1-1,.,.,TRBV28,CASSLSGAPTNTEAFF,TGTGCCAGCAGTTTATCAGGGGCGCCCACGAACACTGAAGCTTTCTTT
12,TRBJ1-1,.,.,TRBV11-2,CASSVDSTEAFF,TGTGCCAGCAGCGTGGACAGCACTGAAGCTTTCTTT
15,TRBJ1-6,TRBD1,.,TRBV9,CASSVTEGGSSPLHF,TGTGCCAGCAGCGTAACCGAAGGGGGCTCTTCACCCCTCCACTTT
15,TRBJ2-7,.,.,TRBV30,CAWSYIRGWRGEQYF,TGTGCCTGGAGCTACATTCGGGGATGGAGGGGAGAGCAGTACTTC
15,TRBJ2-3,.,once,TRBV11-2,CASSLIPDSGDTQYF,TGTGCCAGCAGCTTAATTCCAGACTCGGGGGATACGCAGTATTTT